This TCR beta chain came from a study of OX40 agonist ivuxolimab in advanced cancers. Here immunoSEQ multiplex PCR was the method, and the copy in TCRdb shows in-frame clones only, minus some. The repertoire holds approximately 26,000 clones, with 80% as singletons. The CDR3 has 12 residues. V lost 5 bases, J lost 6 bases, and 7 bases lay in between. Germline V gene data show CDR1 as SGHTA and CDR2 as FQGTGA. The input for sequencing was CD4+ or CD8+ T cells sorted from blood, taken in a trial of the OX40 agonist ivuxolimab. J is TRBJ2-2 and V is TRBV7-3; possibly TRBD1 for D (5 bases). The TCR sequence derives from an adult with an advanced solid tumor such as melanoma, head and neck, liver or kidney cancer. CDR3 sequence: CASSTTAGELFF. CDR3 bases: TGTGCCAGCAGCACGACAGCCGGGGAGCTGTTTTTT.